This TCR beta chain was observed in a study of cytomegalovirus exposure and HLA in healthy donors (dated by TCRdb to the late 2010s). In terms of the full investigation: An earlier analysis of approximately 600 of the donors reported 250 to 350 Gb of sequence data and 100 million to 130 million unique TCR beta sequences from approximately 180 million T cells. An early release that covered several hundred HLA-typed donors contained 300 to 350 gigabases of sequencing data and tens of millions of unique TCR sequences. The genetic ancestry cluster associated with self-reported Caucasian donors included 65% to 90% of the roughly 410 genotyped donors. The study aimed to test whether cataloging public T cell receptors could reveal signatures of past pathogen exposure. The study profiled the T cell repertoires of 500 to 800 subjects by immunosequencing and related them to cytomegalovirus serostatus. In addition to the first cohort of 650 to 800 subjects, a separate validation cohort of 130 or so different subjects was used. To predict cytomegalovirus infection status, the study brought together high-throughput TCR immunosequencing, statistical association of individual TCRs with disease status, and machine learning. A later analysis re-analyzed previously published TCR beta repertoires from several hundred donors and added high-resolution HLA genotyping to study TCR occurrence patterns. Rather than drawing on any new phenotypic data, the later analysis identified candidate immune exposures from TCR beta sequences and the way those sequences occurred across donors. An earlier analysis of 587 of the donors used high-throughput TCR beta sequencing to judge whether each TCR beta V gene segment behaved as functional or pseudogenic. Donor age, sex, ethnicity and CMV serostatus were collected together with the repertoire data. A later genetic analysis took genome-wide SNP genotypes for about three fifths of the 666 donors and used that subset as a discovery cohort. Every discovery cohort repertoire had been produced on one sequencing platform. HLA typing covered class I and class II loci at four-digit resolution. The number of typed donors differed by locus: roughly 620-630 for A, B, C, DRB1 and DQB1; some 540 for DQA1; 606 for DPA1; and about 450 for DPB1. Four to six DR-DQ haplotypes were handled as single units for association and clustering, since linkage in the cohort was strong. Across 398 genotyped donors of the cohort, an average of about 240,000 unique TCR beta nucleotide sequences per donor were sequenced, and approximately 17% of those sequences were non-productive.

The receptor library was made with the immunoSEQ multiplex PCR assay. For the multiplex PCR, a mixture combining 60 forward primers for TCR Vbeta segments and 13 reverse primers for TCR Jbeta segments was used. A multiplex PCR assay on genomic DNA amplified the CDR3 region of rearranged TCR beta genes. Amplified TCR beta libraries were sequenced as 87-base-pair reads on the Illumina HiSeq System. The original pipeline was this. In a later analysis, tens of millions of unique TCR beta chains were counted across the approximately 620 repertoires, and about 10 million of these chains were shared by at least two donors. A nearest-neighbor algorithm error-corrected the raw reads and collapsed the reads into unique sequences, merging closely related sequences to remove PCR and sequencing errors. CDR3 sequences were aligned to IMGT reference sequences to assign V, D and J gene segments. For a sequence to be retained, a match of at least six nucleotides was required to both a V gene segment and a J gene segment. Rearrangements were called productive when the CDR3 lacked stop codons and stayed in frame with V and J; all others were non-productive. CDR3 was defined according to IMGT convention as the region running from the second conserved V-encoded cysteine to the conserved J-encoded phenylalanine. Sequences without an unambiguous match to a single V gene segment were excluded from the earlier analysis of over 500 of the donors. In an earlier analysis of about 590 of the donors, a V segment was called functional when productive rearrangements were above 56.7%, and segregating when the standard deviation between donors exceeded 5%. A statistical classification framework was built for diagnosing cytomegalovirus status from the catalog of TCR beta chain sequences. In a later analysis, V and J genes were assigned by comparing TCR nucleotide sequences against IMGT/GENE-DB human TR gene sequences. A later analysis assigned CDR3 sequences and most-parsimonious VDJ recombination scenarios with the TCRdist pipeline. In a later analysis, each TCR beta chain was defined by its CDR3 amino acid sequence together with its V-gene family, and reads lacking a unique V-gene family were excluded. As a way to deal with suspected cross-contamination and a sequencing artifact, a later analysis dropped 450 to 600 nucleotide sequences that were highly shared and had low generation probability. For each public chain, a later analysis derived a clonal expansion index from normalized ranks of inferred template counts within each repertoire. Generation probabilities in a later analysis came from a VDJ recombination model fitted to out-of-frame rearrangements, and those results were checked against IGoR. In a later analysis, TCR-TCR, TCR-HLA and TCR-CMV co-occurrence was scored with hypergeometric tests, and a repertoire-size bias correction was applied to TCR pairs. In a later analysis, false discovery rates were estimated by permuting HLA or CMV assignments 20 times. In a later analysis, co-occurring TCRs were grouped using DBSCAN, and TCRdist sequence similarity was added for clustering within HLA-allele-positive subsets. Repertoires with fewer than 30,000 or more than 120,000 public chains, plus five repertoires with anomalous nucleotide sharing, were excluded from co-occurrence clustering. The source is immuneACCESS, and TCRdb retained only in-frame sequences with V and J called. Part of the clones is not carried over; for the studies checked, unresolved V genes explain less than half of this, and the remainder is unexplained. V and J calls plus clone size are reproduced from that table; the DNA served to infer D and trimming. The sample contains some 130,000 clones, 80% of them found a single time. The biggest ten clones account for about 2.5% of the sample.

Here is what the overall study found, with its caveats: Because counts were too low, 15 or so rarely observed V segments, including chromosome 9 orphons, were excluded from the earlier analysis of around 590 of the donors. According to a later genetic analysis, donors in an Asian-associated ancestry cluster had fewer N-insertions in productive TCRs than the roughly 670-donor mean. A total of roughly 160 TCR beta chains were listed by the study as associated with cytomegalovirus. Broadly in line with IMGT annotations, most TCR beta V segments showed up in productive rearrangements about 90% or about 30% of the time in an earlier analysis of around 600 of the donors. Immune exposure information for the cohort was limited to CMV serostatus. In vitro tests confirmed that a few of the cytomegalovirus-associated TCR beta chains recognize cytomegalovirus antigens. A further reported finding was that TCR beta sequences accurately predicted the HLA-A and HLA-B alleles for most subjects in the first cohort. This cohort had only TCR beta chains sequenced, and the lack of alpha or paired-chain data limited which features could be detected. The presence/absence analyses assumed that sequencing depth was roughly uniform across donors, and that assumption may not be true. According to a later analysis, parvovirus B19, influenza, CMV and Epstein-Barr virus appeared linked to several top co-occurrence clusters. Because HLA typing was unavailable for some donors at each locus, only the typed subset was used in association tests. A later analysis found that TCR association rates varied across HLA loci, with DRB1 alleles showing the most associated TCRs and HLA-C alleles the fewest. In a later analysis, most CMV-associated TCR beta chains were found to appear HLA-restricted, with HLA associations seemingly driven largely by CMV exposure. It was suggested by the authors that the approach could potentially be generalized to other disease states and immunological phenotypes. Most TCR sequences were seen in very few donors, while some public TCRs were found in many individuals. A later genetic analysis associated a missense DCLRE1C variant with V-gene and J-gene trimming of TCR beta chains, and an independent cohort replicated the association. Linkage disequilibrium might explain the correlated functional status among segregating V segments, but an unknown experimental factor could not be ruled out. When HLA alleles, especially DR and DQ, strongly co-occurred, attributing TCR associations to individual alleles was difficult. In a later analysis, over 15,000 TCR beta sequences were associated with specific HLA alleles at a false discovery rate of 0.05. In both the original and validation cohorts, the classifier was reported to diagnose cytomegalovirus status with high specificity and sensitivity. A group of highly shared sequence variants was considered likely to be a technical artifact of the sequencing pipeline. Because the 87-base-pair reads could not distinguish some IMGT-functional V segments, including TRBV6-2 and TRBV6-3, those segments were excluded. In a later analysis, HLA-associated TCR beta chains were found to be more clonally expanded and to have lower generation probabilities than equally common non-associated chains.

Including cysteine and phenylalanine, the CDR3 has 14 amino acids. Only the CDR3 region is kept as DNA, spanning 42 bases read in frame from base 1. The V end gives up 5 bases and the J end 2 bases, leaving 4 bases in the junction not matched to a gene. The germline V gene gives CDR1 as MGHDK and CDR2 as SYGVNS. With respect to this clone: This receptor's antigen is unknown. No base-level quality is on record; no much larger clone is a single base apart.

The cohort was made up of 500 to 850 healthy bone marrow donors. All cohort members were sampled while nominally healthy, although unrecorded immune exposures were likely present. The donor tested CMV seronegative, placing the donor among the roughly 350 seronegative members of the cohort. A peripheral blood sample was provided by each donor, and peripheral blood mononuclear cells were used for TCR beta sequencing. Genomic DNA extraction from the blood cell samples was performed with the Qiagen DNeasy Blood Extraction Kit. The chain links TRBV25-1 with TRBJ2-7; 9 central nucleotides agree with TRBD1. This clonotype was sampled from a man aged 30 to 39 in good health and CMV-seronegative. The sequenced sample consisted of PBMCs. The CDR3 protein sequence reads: CASSPRTGAYEQYF. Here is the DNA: TGTGCCAGCAGTCCTCGGACAGGGGCCTACGAGCAGTACTTC.